Described below is a single TCR beta chain sequence and its context. The data belong to a study of blood T cell repertoires in COVID-19. Across the study: PBMCs, B-cell-depleted T cells, or T cells were the source of the cDNA or gDNA that made up the material.

In the source study's methods: Estimated nucleated cell counts came from reference gene primer amplification. Clones were sequenced by immunoSEQ multiplex PCR, and TCRdb holds only the in-frame ones, with some missing. The V and J calls and clone size were taken over from that table, and D and trimming were inferred from the DNA. The sample shows some 120,000 clones, more than 70% of them seen only once. The CDR3 runs to 15 residues. Germline loops: CDR1 SGHRS, CDR2 YFSETQ. Trimming took 0 bases from V and 4 from J; bases not matched to a gene: 4. What was sequenced was peripheral blood. This chain connects TRBV5-1 to TRBJ1-2, with 9 nucleotides matching TRBD1. The TCR was taken from a woman in her sixties with acute or convalescent COVID-19. The CDR3 region is CASSLGQGGRYGYTF. DNA of the CDR3: TGCGCCAGCAGCTTGGGACAGGGGGGACGCTATGGCTACACCTTC.